This T cell receptor beta chain comes out of a study of T cells expressing NK-cell markers. The overall study: Each TCR beta repertoire originated in sorted T cells that were CD3+CD56+NKG2C+, CD3+CD56+NKG2C- or CD3+CD56-NKG2C+.

TCR beta libraries carry UMIs added by 5'RACE template switching. TCRdb reprocessed the 5' RACE reads and reports one entry per CDR3 protein, with no DNA. The record lists some 340,000 distinct CDR3 sequences, of which the ten most abundant hold around 5%. General study findings and limits: More than five donors had dominant NKG2C+ clonotypes that comprised about 1.0-7.5% of their CD8+ T cells.

A remark on this clonotype: Its antigen is undetermined.

The CDR3 is 16 amino acids. The germline V gene encodes CDR1 SGHTA and CDR2 FQGNSA. Material: blood T cells: a sorted CD56 or NKG2C T cell subset, CD4+ or CD8+ T cells, or bulk PBMC T cells (not recorded which). The chain is built from TRBV7-2 and TRBJ2-3; the TRBD2 assignment by TCRdb is unverifiable without DNA. The origin of this receptor is a man between 18 and 69 years old in good health. The CDR3 here is CASSEGRGALGDTQYF.